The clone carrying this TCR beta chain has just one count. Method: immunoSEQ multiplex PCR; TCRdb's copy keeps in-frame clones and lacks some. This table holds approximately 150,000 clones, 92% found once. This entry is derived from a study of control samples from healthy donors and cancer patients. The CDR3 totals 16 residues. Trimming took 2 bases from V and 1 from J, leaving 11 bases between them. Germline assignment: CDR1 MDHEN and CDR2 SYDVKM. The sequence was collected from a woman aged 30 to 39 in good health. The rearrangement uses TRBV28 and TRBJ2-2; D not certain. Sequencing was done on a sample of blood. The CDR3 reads CASSLEGPWNTGELFF. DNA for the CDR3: TGTGCCAGCAGTTTAGAAGGGCCCTGGAACACCGGGGAGCTGTTTTTT.